This T cell receptor (beta chain) was captured by sequencing in a study of blood T cell repertoires in COVID-19. Across the study: Both acute and convalescent COVID-19 samples were obtained from the United States, Italy and Spain. PBMCs, B-cell-depleted T cells, or T cells provided the cDNA or gDNA that made up the material.

In the original workflow: Reference gene primer amplification gave estimated nucleated cell counts. Profiled with immunoSEQ multiplex PCR; TCRdb holds only in-frame clones, not every one. V and J calls plus clone size are reproduced from that table; the DNA served to infer D and trimming. Found here are 60,000 to 80,000 clones, 92% of them singletons; the top ten hold around 6%. The V and J ends lost 0 bases and 0 bases, in that order; junction bases with no gene match: 2. Looked up from germline, CDR1 is SGHVS and CDR2 is FQNEAQ. This CDR3 is built from 17 residues. V usage is TRBV7-8 and J usage is TRBJ2-1, with 10 bases matching TRBD2. The receptor was isolated from a human donor in a cohort sampled during active COVID-19. Sequencing was performed on peripheral blood. The CDR3 sequence: CASSLASGGASYNEQFF. CDR3 DNA: TGTGCCAGCAGCTTAGCCAGCGGGGGGGCCTCCTACAATGAGCAGTTCTTC.